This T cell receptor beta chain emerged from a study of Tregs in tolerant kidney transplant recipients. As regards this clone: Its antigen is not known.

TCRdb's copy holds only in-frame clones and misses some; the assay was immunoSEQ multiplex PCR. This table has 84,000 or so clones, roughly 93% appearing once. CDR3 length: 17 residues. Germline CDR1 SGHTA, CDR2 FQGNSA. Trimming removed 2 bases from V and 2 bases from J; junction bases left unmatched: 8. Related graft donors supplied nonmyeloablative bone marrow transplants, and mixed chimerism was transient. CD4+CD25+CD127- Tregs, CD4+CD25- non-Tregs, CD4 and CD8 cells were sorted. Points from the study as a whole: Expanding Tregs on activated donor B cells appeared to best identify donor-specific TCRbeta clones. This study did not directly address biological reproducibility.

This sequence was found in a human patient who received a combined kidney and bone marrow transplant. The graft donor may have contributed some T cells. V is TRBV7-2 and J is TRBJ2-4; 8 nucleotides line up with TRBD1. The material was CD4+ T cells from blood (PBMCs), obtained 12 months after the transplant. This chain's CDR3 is CASSLTRTGRTKNIQYF. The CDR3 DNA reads TGTGCCAGCAGCTTAACTCGGACAGGGAGAACCAAAAACATTCAGTACTTC.